This T cell receptor beta chain derives from a study of patients and donors after allogeneic stem cell transplantation (dated by TCRdb to the early 2020s). Measured from the cysteine to the phenylalanine, the CDR3 is 11 residues long. Only the CDR3 portion is preserved as DNA: 33 bases, with reading frame beginning at the first base. In the germline V gene, CDR1 corresponds to SNHLY and CDR2 to FYNNEI. V was cut back by 10 bases and J by 7 bases, leaving a gap of 13 bases between them. Points on this clonotype: No antigen is known for it. Base-call qualities are not available, and no considerably larger clone is one nucleotide away.

Library prep was done by RT-PCR. These reads were obtained on a NextSeq 550. TCRdb cleaned the public reads at Q25 with fastp, built clones with MiXCR and kept in-frame beta chains. Rows are combined by CDR3 protein, so each entry shows the most common genes and DNA. Across this sample there are about 960,000 distinct CDR3 sequences, with approximately 18% seen only once. The top ten clonotypes cover under 6.5% of the sample. The chain couples TRBV2 to TRBJ1-2; matching of 5 bases hints at TRBD1 as the D gene. This sequence originates from a human donor who was either an allogeneic HSCT recipient or a stem cell or donor lymphocyte infusion donor (not recorded which). It is not recorded whose cells these are; they may come from a transplant donor. The sequenced material came from blood, either unsorted or a sorted T cell fraction (not recorded which). The base sequence is TGTGCCAAGGACTGGAGGGGTGGCTACACCTTC. It translates to CAKDWRGGYTF.